The T cell receptor (beta chain) under discussion was sequenced for a study of early stage breast cancer tumors. Study background: About 80% of the 16 invasive tumors were ER+, PR+ and HER2-.

Generated by immunoSEQ multiplex PCR, the TCRdb table keeps only in-frame clones and is missing some. In the table there are tens of thousands of clones, 79% of which are singletons. This CDR3 has 16 amino acids. V dropped 1 base and J dropped 2; count of bases not matched to a gene: 4. In germline, CDR1 is SGHAT, CDR2 FQNNGV. The origin of this receptor is a person aged 55 to 69 with breast cancer. The chain recombines TRBV11-2 with TRBJ2-1, with 8 bases lining up with TRBD2. Sequenced sample: blood. The CDR3 DNA reads TGTGCCAGCAGCTTAGGGACCGGGGGGGCCTACAATGAGCAGTTCTTC. It codes for CASSLGTGGAYNEQFF.